The sequence of this T cell receptor (beta chain) was determined in a study of shared clonotypes between healthy human individuals. Whole-study context: Researchers drew samples from two women and a few men aged 18 to 49.

Study-level results: Sample collection involved blood only; tissue repertoires are likely different.

Clones were sequenced by immunoSEQ multiplex PCR, and TCRdb holds only the in-frame ones, with some missing. The sample contains around 440,000 clones, around 77% of which appear only once. Donors were healthy HIV-negative adults without recently reported acute infections or vaccinations. Every donor was a Caucasian adult from Nashville, Tennessee. As concerns this clone: Its cognate antigen is unknown.

This receptor was obtained from a woman in her 40s in good health. Some clones in this sample may be carry-over from other donors' samples. Source material: PBMCs.

The CDR3 spells CASSLGRGHGDEQYF. The CDR3 DNA reads TGTGCCAGCAGTTTGGGGAGGGGTCATGGCGACGAGCAGTACTTC. The chain combines TRBV28 with TRBJ2-7, with 7 nucleotides matching TRBD2. Germline trimming cut 3 bases from V and 5 bases from J; bases unmatched to any gene: 10. This CDR3 contains 15 residues. Germline V gene sequence: CDR1 MDHEN, CDR2 SYDVKM.